These T cell receptor beta chains were read from a single sample in a study of T cell repertoires in cytomegalovirus infection. TCRdb reprocessed the reads via MiXCR and lists one record per CDR3 protein. The table includes 350,000 to 400,000 distinct CDR3 sequences, just under 35% detected once. No antigen has been identified for these receptors. The input for sequencing was cultured PBMCs, taken from culture after CMV antigen stimulation. The source of these receptors is a human donor in good health (CMV status not recorded). Some clones in this sample may be carry-over from other donors' samples. CDR3s include the opening cysteine and the closing phenylalanine or tryptophan. Each record gives: clone size, V gene, J gene, D gene, CDR3 DNA, CDR3 protein. The D gene is left open where the match is weak. Expanded clones are given a class, and other clones once, few, many or no size at all.

>few|TRBV10-3|TRBJ2-3|-
TGTGCCATCATGAAAGGAGATGGGCTGGTAGACACAGATACGCAGTATTTT
CAIMKGDGLVDTDTQYF
>many|TRBV7-6|TRBJ1-1|TRBD1
TGTGCCAGCAGCTTGGGACAGGCGAACACTGAAGCTTTCTTT
CASSLGQANTEAFF
>few|TRBV27|TRBJ2-1|TRBD1
TGTGCCAGCAGTCTCACCCGGGACAGGGTGGAGCAGTTCTTC
CASSLTRDRVEQFF
>few|TRBV15|TRBJ2-3|TRBD2
TGTGCCACCAGCAGAGAAACGGGGGGAAGCACAGATACGCAGTATTTT
CATSRETGGSTDTQYF
>-|TRBV19|TRBJ1-5|-
TGTGCCAGTAGTACGACAGTAAGCAATCAGCCCCAGCATTTT
CASSTTVSNQPQHF
>few|TRBV7-9|TRBJ1-2|-
TGTGCCAGCAGCCCGGACAGCGCGATCTATGGCTACACCTTC
CASSPDSAIYGYTF
>-|TRBV11-2|TRBJ2-3|-
TGTGCCAGCAGCGTTGGGACTTTGGGCACAGATACGCAGTATTTT
CASSVGTLGTDTQYF
>few|TRBV7-8|TRBJ1-1|-
TGTGCCAGCAGGGCCATGAACACTGAAGCTTTCTTT
CASRAMNTEAFF
>-|TRBV7-6|TRBJ1-2|TRBD1
TGTGCCAGCAGCCGGGACAGGGTAGATGGCTACACCTTC
CASSRDRVDGYTF
>many|TRBV7-2|TRBJ2-3|-
TGTGCCAGCAGCTTCGGCGAAACACGGGAGACGCAGTATTTT
CASSFGETRETQYF
>-|TRBV28|TRBJ1-1|TRBD1
TGTGCCAGCAGTTTAGAGAGGGGGCGTGGTGACACTGAAGCTTTCTTT
CASSLERGRGDTEAFF
>-|TRBV7-6|TRBJ1-2|-
TGTGCTAGCAGCTGCAAAGGGCCAGGATATGGCTACACCTTC
CASSCKGPGYGYTF
>-|TRBV20-1|TRBJ2-3|-
TGCAGTGCTAGCGCGAGGGGGGGAACGACAGATACGCAGTATTTT
CSASARGGTTDTQYF
>-|TRBV20-1|TRBJ2-5|-
TGCAGTGCTACGGGAAACCAAGAGACCCAGTACTTC
CSATGNQETQYF
>-|TRBV7-2|TRBJ1-2|-
TGTGCCAGCAGCTTAAGTAGTCTTTTAACCCCAAACACCTTC
CASSLSSLLTPNTF
>-|TRBV27|TRBJ2-1|-
TGTGCCAGCAGTCTAACCCTGTACAATGAGCAGTTCTTC
CASSLTLYNEQFF
>-|TRBV7-6|TRBJ2-7|-
TGTGCCAGCAGCTTAGAGGCCAGCCCGAGACCCTACGAGCAGTACTTC
CASSLEASPRPYEQYF
>few|TRBV7-8|TRBJ2-1|TRBD2
TGTGCCAGCAGCGTACCGGGACTAGCGGGTTACAATGAGCAGTTCTTC
CASSVPGLAGYNEQFF
>-|TRBV7-9|TRBJ1-1|-
TGTGCCAGCAGCTTAGTAGGAAAAAAAGAAGCTTTCTTT
CASSLVGKKEAFF
>few|TRBV28|TRBJ2-1|-
TGTGCCAGTGGGGGCGGGAGCTCCTACAATGAGCAGTTCTTC
CASGGGSSYNEQFF
>many|TRBV12-3/TRBV12-4|TRBJ2-1|-
TGTGCCAGCAGTATTTCCTACAATGAGCAGTTCTTC
CASSISYNEQFF
>once|TRBV2|TRBJ2-5|TRBD1
TGTGCCAGCAGGGGGACAGGGCAGTACTTC
CASRGTGQYF
>once|TRBV20-1|TRBJ1-5|-
TGCAGTGCTAGAGAAGTAACTCGGGACAATCAGCCCCAGCATTTT
CSAREVTRDNQPQHF
>many|TRBV7-9|TRBJ2-3|TRBD1
TGTGCCAGCAGCCACTCAGGACAGGGGAGCACAGATACGCAGTATTTT
CASSHSGQGSTDTQYF
>many|TRBV19|TRBJ2-1|TRBD2
TGTGCCAGTAGTATAGAAGCGGGACAGCAGTTCTTC
CASSIEAGQQFF
>-|TRBV30|TRBJ2-1|-
TGTGCGGCCGGCCATGGGGCCTACAATGAGCAGTTCTTC
CAAGHGAYNEQFF
>-|TRBV28|TRBJ2-5|-
TGTGCCAGCAGCACCCGGTGGACAGTCAGGGAGACCCAGTACTTC
CASSTRWTVRETQYF
>many|TRBV7-2|TRBJ2-5|TRBD2
TGTGCCAGCAGCTTTACGGGAGGAGGGACCCAGTACTTC
CASSFTGGGTQYF
>-|TRBV20-1|TRBJ2-3|TRBD2
TGCAGTGCTCCCTCGGCTAGCGGGGGCACAGATACGCAGTATTTT
CSAPSASGGTDTQYF
>few|TRBV7-6|TRBJ2-1|-
TGTGCCAGCTCTAGGAACGGCGGGGAGCAGTTCTTC
CASSRNGGEQFF
>-|TRBV7-3|TRBJ2-1|TRBD2
TGTGCCAGCAGCCTCTCCGGGACTAGCGGATTCAATGAGCAGTTCTTC
CASSLSGTSGFNEQFF
>-|TRBV11-3|TRBJ2-1|TRBD2
TGTGCCAGCAGCCAAGGACTAGCGGGAAGCTCGTCCTACAATGAGCAGTTCTTC
CASSQGLAGSSSYNEQFF
>many|TRBV7-2|TRBJ1-5|TRBD1
TGTGCCAGCAGCCCAGGGACAGGCCAAGGGGTGCCCCAGCATTTT
CASSPGTGQGVPQHF
>-|TRBV3-1|TRBJ1-3|-
TGTGCCAGCAGCCAAAGAGGACCCTCTGGAAACACCATATATTTT
CASSQRGPSGNTIYF
>few|TRBV7-2|TRBJ2-3|-
TGTGCCAGCAGCGAGAGGGGCGGGCCTAGCACAGATACGCAGTATTTT
CASSERGGPSTDTQYF
>few|TRBV6-2/TRBV6-3|TRBJ2-1|-
TGTGCCAGCAGTTACACCGGGACCCAGGATGAGCAGTTCTTC
CASSYTGTQDEQFF
>-|TRBV6-2/TRBV6-3|TRBJ2-1|TRBD2
TGTGCCAGCAGTTACTGGGGACCAGGACTAGGCCTCTACAATGAGCAGTTCTTC
CASSYWGPGLGLYNEQFF
>few|TRBV7-2|TRBJ1-2|-
TGTGCCAGCAGCAGCAGGGCTTTGGATTATGGCTACACCTTC
CASSSRALDYGYTF
>-|TRBV9|TRBJ2-2|-
TGTGCCAGCAGCGTAGGAGCGAGGAACACCGGGGAGCTGTTTTTT
CASSVGARNTGELFF
>-|TRBV6-2/TRBV6-3|TRBJ1-6|-
TGTGCCAGCAGCGAGCAGATACCAAATTCACCCCTCCACTTT
CASSEQIPNSPLHF
>-|TRBV5-1|TRBJ2-1|TRBD2
TGCGCCAGCAGCCCCTTCGGACTAGCTAGCGGGAATGAGCAGTTCTTC
CASSPFGLASGNEQFF
>few|TRBV4-1|TRBJ1-1|-
TGCGCCAGCAGTCAGGGCCAGGGCCAGATGACTGAAGCTTTCTTT
CASSQGQGQMTEAFF
>few|TRBV10-3|TRBJ1-1|-
TGTGCCATCAGTGATTTATCCCGTGGGACTGAAGCTTTCTTT
CAISDLSRGTEAFF
>-|TRBV20-1|TRBJ2-3|TRBD2
TGCAGTGCTAGCCCCAGCGGGGGACGAAAAGATACGCAGTATTTT
CSASPSGGRKDTQYF
>-|TRBV6-2/TRBV6-3|TRBJ1-1|TRBD1
TGTGCCAGCAGTTTCCTCAATGGACAGGGGGGGACTGAAGCTTTCTTT
CASSFLNGQGGTEAFF
>few|TRBV6-5|TRBJ1-5|TRBD1
TGTGCCAGCAGCCGGGACAGCGGCAATCAGCCCCAGCATTTT
CASSRDSGNQPQHF
>few|TRBV7-8|TRBJ1-6|TRBD1
TGTGCCAGCAGCTTAGAGACAGGGCTCTATAATTCACCCCTCCACTTT
CASSLETGLYNSPLHF
>-|TRBV7-2|TRBJ1-4|TRBD1
TGTGCCAGCAGCTTACAGGGGGGTGCAACTAATGAAAAACTGTTTTTT
CASSLQGGATNEKLFF
>-|TRBV5-4|TRBJ1-4|-
TGTGCCAGCAGCTTGGGCCTGACGGATGAAAAACTGTTTTTT
CASSLGLTDEKLFF
>-|TRBV7-3|TRBJ2-3|-
TGTGCCAGCAGCTTAGTATACAGTACAGATACGCAGTATTTT
CASSLVYSTDTQYF
>-|TRBV6-1|TRBJ2-1|-
TGTGCCAGCAGTTCGACCTGGAGTGAGCAGTTCTTC
CASSSTWSEQFF
>many|TRBV6-1|TRBJ2-1|-
TGTGCCAGCAGAGTAGCGGACCCTAAATACAATGAGCAGTTCTTC
CASRVADPKYNEQFF
>few|TRBV19|TRBJ1-5|-
TGTGCCAGTAGTATAGCCCCTCTTAACGGGCGAAATCAGCCCCAGCATTTT
CASSIAPLNGRNQPQHF
>few|TRBV19|TRBJ1-2|TRBD1
TGTGCCAGTAGCCCCTTAGAAGGGACAGGGGATGGCTACACCTTC
CASSPLEGTGDGYTF
>few|TRBV20-1|TRBJ1-1|-
TGCAGTGCTCTTTCGCCGGTGGGGACTGAAGCTTTCTTT
CSALSPVGTEAFF